This T cell receptor (beta chain) was recovered during a study of blood T cell repertoires in COVID-19. Study in general: PBMCs, B-cell-depleted T cells, or T cells provided the cDNA or gDNA that made up the material.

TCRdb keeps only in-frame clones here, not all; method: immunoSEQ multiplex PCR. This sample yields roughly 240,000 clones, of which roughly 80% are seen a single time; over 3.5% belongs to the top ten. This CDR3 has 15 amino acids. J was trimmed by 7 bases and V by 8 bases; bases with no gene match: 14. From germline, CDR1 is SGHVS and CDR2 FQNEAQ. The gene calls are TRBV7-8 and TRBJ2-1; 7 nucleotides agree with TRBD2. This TCR was recovered from a woman aged 70-85 years with acute or convalescent COVID-19. Sequenced sample: peripheral blood. The CDR3 region is CASLWAPGGENEQFF. The CDR3 DNA reads TGTGCCAGCCTATGGGCACCGGGGGGAGAAAATGAGCAGTTCTTC.